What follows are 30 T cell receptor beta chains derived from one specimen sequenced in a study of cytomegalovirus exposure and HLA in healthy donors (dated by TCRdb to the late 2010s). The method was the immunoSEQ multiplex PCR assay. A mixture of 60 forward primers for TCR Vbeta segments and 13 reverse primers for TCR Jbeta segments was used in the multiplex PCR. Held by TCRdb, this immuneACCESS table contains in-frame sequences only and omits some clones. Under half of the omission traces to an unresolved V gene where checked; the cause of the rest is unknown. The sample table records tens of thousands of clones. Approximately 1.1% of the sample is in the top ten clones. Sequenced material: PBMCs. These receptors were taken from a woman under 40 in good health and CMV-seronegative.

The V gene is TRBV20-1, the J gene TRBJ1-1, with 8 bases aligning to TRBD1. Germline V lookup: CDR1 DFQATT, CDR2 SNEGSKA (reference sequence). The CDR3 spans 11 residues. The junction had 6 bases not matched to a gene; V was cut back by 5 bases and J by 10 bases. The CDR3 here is CSAGTGVGAFF. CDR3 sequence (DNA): TGCAGTGCTGGGACAGGCGTGGGAGCTTTCTTT.

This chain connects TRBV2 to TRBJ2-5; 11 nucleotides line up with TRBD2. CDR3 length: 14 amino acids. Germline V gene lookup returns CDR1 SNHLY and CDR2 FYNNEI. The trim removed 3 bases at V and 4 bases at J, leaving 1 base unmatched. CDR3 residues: CASSELAGGETQYF. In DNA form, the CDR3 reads TGTGCCAGCAGTGAGCTAGCGGGGGGAGAGACCCAGTACTTC. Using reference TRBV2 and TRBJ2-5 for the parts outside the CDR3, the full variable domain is EPEVTQTPSHQVTQMGQEVILRCVPISNHLYFYWYRQILGQKVEFLVSFYNNEISEKSEIFDDQFSVERPDGSNFTLKIRSTKLEDSAMYFCASSELAGGETQYFGPGTRLLVL.

The CDR3 coding sequence is TGTGCCAGCAGTTTAAGGGAGTACGAGCAGTACTTC. Its translation: CASSLREYEQYF. The V gene is TRBV28, the J gene TRBJ2-7; TRBD2 is a possible D gene (5 bases). Trimming took 2 bases from V and 4 from J, leaving 6 bases between them. The CDR3 consists of 12 residues. Germline V CDR1 and CDR2: MDHEN, SYDVKM.

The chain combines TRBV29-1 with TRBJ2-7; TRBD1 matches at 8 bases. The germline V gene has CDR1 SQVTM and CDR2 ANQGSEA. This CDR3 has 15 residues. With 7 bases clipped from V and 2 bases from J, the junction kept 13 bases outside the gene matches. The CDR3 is CSAISGGQATYEQYF. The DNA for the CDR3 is TGCAGCGCAATCTCAGGGGGACAGGCAACCTACGAGCAGTACTTC.

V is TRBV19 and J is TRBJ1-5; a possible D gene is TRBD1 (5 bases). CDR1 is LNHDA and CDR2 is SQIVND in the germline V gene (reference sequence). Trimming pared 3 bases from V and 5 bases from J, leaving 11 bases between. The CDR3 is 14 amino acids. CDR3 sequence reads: CASSMREGYQPQHF. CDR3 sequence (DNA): TGTGCCAGTAGTATGCGGGAGGGGTATCAGCCCCAGCATTTT.

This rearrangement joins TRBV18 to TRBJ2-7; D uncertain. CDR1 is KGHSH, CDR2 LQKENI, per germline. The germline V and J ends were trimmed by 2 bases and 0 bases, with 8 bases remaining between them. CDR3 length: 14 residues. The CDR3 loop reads CASSPGQSSYEQYF. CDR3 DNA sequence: TGTGCCAGCTCACCAGGGCAGAGCTCCTACGAGCAGTACTTC.

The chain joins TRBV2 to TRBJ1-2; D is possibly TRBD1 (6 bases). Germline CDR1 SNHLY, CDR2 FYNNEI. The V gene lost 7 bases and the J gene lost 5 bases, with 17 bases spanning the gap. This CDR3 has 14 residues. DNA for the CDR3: TGTGCCAGCACCGGCAGGCAGGGACATTATGGCTACACCTTC. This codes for CASTGRQGHYGYTF. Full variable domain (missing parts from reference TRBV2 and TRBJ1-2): EPEVTQTPSHQVTQMGQEVILRCVPISNHLYFYWYRQILGQKVEFLVSFYNNEISEKSEIFDDQFSVERPDGSNFTLKIRSTKLEDSAMYFCASTGRQGHYGYTFGSGTRLTVV.

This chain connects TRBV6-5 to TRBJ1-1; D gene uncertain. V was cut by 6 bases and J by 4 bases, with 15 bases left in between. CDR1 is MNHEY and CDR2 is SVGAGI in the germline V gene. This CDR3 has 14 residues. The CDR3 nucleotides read TGTGCCAGCAGCCTAGACGGGAGTAGCACTGAAGCTTTCTTT. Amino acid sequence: CASSLDGSSTEAFF.

The DNA for the CDR3 is TGTGCCAGCAGGCGGGACAGGGTGGGCGAGCAGTACTTC. Protein sequence: CASRRDRVGEQYF. V is TRBV6-6 and J is TRBJ2-7; 9 positions agree with TRBD1. Germline trimming cut 6 bases from V and 6 bases from J; bases unmatched to any gene: 6. Germline values: CDR1 MNHNY, CDR2 SVGAGI (reference sequence). This CDR3 contains 13 residues.

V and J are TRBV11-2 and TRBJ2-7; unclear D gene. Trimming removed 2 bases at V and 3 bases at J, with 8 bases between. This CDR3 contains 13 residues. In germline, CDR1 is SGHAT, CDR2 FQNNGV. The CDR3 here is CASSLQVGYEQYF. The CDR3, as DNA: TGTGCCAGCAGCTTACAGGTCGGCTACGAGCAGTACTTC.

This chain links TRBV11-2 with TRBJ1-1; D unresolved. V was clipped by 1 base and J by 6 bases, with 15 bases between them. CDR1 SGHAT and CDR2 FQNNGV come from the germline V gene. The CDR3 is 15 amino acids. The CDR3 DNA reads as TGTGCCAGCAGCTTAGTCCAGGTGGGTGGCGCTGAAGCTTTCTTT. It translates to CASSLVQVGGAEAFF.

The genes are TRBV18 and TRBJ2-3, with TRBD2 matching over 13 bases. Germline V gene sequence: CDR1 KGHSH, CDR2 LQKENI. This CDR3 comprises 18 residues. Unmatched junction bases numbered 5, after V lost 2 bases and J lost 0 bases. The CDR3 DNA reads TGTGCCAGCTCACCAAGAGCACTAGCGGGAGGGAGCACAGATACGCAGTATTTT. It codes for CASSPRALAGGSTDTQYF.

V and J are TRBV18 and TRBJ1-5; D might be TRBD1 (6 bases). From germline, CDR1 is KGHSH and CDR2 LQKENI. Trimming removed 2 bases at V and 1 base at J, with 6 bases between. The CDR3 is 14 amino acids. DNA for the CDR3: TGTGCCAGCTCACCAGGGGGCAGCAATCAGCCCCAGCATTTT. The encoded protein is CASSPGGSNQPQHF.

This chain's CDR3 is CASGATSFQETQYF. CDR3 DNA sequence: TGTGCCAGCGGCGCAACTAGCTTTCAAGAGACCCAGTACTTC. The chain joins TRBV7-2 to TRBJ2-5; D might be TRBD2 (6 bases). The CDR3 length is 14 residues. Germline V CDR1 and CDR2: SGHTA, FQGNSA. Trimming took 8 bases from V and 2 from J, leaving 15 bases between them.

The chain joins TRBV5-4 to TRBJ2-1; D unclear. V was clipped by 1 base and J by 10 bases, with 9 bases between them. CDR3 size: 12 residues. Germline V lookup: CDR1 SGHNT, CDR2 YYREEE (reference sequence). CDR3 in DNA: TGTGCCAGCAGCTTGAAGAACGGGGAGCAGTTCTTC. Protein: CASSLKNGEQFF. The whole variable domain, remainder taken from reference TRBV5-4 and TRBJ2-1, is ETGVTQSPTHLIKTRGQQVTLRCSSQSGHNTVSWYQQALGQGPQFIFQYYREEENGRGNFPPRFSGLQFPNYSSELNVNALELDDSALYLCASSLKNGEQFFGPGTRLTVL.

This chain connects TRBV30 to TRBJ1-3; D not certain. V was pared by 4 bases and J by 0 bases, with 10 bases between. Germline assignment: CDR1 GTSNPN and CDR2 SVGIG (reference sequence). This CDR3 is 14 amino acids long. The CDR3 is CAWMGLFSGNTIYF. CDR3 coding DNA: TGTGCCTGGATGGGCCTCTTCTCTGGAAACACCATATATTTT.

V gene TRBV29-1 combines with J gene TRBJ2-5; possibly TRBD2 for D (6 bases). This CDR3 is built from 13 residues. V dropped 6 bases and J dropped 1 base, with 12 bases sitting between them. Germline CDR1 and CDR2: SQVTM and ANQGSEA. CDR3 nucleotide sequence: TGCAGCGTGGATCGCGGGGCCCAAGAGACCCAGTACTTC. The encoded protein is CSVDRGAQETQYF.

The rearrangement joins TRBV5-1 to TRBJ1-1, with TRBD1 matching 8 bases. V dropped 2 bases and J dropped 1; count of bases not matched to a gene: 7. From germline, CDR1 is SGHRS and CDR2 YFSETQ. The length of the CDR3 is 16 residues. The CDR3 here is CASSLGVTGANTEAFF. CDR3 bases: TGCGCCAGCAGCTTAGGAGTGACAGGGGCGAACACTGAAGCTTTCTTT.

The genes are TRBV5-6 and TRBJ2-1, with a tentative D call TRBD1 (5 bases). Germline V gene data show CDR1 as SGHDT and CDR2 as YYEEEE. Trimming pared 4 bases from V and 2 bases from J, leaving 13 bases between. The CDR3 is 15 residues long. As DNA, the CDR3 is TGTGCCAGCAGCCTCCCCGGACAACCCTACAATGAGCAGTTCTTC. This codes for CASSLPGQPYNEQFF.

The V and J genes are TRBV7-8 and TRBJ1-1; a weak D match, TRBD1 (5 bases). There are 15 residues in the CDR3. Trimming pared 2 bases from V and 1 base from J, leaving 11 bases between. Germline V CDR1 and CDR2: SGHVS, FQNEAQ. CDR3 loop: CASSLSWTQNTEAFF. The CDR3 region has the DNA TGTGCCAGCAGCTTATCGTGGACACAGAACACTGAAGCTTTCTTT.

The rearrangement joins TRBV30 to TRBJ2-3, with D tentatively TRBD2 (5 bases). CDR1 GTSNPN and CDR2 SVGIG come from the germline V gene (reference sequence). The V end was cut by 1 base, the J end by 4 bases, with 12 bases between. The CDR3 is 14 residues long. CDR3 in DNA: TGTGCCTGGAGTGCCCGCGGGTTGGCAGATACGCAGTATTTT. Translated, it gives CAWSARGLADTQYF.

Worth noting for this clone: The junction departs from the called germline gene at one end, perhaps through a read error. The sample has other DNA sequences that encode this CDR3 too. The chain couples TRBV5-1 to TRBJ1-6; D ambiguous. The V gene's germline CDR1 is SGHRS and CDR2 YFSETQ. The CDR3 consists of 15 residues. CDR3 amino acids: CASSLARVGNSPLHF. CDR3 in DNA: TGCGCCAGCAGCTTGGCCCGGGTTGGTAATTCACCCCTACACTTT.

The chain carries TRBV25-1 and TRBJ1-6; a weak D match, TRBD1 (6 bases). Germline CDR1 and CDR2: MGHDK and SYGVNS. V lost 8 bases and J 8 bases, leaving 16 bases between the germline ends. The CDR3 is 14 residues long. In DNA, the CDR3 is TGTGCCAGCCGCGAACAGGGCGTCGATTCACCCCTCCACTTT. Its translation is CASREQGVDSPLHF.

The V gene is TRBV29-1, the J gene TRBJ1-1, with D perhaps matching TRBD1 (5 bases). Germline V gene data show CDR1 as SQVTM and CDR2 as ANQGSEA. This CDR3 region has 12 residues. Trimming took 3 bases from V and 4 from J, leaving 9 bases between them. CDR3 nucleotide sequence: TGCAGCGTTGAGGTGCAGGGCACTGAAGCTTTCTTT. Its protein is CSVEVQGTEAFF.

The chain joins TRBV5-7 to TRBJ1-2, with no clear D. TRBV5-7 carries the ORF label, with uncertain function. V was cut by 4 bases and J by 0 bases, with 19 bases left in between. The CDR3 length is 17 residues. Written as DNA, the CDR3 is TGTGCCAGCAGCCGGGAGGTGGGCTGGGAATCTAACTATGGCTACACCTTC. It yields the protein CASSREVGWESNYGYTF.

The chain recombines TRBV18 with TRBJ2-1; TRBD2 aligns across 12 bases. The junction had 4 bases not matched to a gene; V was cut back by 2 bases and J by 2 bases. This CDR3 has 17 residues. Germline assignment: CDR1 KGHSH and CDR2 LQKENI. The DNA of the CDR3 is TGTGCCAGCTCACCAAGTTGGACTAGCGGGACCTACAATGAGCAGTTCTTC. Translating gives CASSPSWTSGTYNEQFF. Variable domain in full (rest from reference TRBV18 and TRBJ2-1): NAGVMQNPRHLVRRRGQEARLRCSPMKGHSHVYWYRQLPEEGLKFMVYLQKENIIDESGMPKERFSAEFPKEGPSILRIQQVVRGDSAAYFCASSPSWTSGTYNEQFFGPGTRLTVL.

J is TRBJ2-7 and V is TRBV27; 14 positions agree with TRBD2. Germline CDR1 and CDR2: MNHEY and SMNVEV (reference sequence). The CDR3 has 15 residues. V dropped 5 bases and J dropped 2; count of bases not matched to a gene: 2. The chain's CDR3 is CASSTTSGRAYEQYF. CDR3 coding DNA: TGTGCCAGCAGTACGACTAGCGGGAGGGCCTACGAGCAGTACTTC.

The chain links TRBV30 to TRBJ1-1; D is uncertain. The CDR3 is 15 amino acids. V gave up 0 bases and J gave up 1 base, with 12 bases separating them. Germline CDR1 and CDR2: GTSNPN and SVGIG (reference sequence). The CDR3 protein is CAWSVPFAGNTEAFF. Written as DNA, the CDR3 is TGTGCCTGGAGTGTACCCTTTGCGGGGAACACTGAAGCTTTCTTT. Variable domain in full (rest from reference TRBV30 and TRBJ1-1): SQTIHQWPATLVQPVGSPLSLECTVEGTSNPNLYWYRQAAGRGLQLLFYSVGIGQISSEVPQNLSASRPQDRQFILSSKKLLLSDSGFYLCAWSVPFAGNTEAFFGQGTRLTVV.

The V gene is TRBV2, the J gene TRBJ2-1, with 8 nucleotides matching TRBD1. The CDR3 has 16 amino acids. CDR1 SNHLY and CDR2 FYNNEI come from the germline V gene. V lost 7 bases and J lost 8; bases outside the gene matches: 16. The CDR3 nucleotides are TGTGCCAGCAACCTTGGACAGGGTGGGATGTTCGATGAGCAGTTCTTC. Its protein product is CASNLGQGGMFDEQFF. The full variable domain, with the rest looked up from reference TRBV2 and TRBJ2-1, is EPEVTQTPSHQVTQMGQEVILRCVPISNHLYFYWYRQILGQKVEFLVSFYNNEISEKSEIFDDQFSVERPDGSNFTLKIRSTKLEDSAMYFCASNLGQGGMFDEQFFGPGTRLTVL.

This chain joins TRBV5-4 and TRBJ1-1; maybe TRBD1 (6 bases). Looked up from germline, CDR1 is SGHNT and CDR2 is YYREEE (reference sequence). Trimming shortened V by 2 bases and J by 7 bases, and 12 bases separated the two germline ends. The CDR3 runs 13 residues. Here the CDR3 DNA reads TGTGCCAGCAGCTTTCATACAGGGATTGAAGCTTTCTTT. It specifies CASSFHTGIEAFF.